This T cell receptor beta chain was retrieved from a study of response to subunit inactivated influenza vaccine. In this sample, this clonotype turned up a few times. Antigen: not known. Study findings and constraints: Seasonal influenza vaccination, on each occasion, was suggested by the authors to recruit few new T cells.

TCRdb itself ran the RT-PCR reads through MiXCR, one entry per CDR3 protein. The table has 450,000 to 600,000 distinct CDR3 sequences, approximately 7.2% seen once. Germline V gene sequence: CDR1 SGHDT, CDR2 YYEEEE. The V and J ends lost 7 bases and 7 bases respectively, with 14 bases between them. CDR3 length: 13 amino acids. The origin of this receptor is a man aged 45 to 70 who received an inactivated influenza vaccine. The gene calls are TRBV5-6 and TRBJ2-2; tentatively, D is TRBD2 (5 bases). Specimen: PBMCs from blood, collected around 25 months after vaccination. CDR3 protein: CASLKWGVGELFF. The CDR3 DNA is TGTGCCAGCTTAAAGTGGGGAGTCGGGGAGCTGTTTTTT.